The 32 T cell receptor beta chains in this list originate from one sample, sequenced in a study of T cells in women clearing cervical HPV infection. Here immunoSEQ multiplex PCR was the method, and the copy in TCRdb shows in-frame clones only, minus some. Its listing shows 35,000 to 50,000 clones. The sequenced material came from blood buffy coat. These receptors came from a woman between 18 and 70 years old with a cervical HPV16 infection that either progressed to CIN3+ or cleared (not recorded which).

The CDR3 here is CSAPSGSYEQYF. Partial CDR3 DNA: TGCAGTGCTCCAAGCGGGAGCTACGAG. This chain links TRBV20-1 with TRBJ2-7; 8 bases fit TRBD2. The CDR3 is cut off 3 residues early in the read; its end comes from the germline J gene. Trimming cost V 5 bases and J 3 bases; bases outside gene matches: 3. This CDR3 comprises 12 residues. Germline CDR1 is DFQATT and CDR2 is SNEGSKA (reference sequence).

Comments on this clone: The sequenced fragment ends 3 residues before the CDR3 boundary, so the rest is inferred from the germline J gene. The V gene is TRBV7-3, the J gene TRBJ1-4, with 10 bases matching TRBD1. CDR1 and CDR2 (germline): SGHTA, FQGTGA. V was pared by 0 bases and J by 5 bases, with 6 bases of the junction left unmatched. The CDR3 spans 17 residues. CDR3 residues: CASSLTGQGSINEKLFF. The covered CDR3 bases are TGTGCCAGCAGCTTAACGGGACAGGGGAGTATAAATGAAAAA. Combining the CDR3 with reference TRBV7-3 and TRBJ1-4 gives the whole variable domain GAGVSQTPSNKVTEKGKYVELRCDPISGHTALYWYRQSLGQGPEFLIYFQGTGAADDSGLPNDRFFAVRPEGSVSTLKIQRTERGDSAVYLCASSLTGQGSINEKLFFGSGTQLSVL.

As regards this clone: The observed sequence ends 3 residues before the CDR3 terminus, with the missing tail filled in from the germline J gene. The chain combines TRBV7-2 with TRBJ1-6, with D perhaps TRBD1 (6 bases). Trimming removed 3 bases from V and 5 bases from J, with 11 bases in between. The germline CDR1 and CDR2 sequences are SGHTA and FQGNSA. The CDR3 loop spans 15 amino acids. CDR3 amino acids: CASSFWGRDNSPLHF. The DNA read from the CDR3 is TGTGCCAGCAGCTTTTGGGGGCGCGATAATTCACCC.

With regard to this clone: The DNA ends 3 residues before the CDR3 does, and the rest of the CDR3 is filled in from the germline J gene. This chain links TRBV7-6 with TRBJ1-2, with D tentatively TRBD1 (6 bases). This CDR3 has 14 residues. Trimming took off 4 bases at V and 3 bases at J, with 12 bases between the two ends. Germline loops: CDR1 SGHVS, CDR2 FNYEAQ. Incomplete CDR3 DNA: TGTGCCAGCAGCTCCTACGGGACATACTATGGC. Protein: CASSSYGTYYG. The full CDR3 reads CASSSYGTYYGYTF.

As concerns this clone: The DNA ends 3 residues before the CDR3 does, and the rest of the CDR3 is filled in from the germline J gene. This sequence joins TRBV19 and TRBJ2-1; 7 bases align to TRBD2. Germline V gives CDR1 LNHDA, CDR2 SQIVND (reference sequence). The CDR3 totals 12 residues. Losses at the gene ends were 11 bases for V and 6 bases for J; bases not matched to a gene: 7. CDR3 sequence: CACGGGFNEQFF. The CDR3 DNA, read in part, is TGTGCCTGCGGGGGAGGGTTCAATGAG.

Comments on this clone: The read is 3 residues too short to cover the CDR3 end, so that end is filled in from the germline J gene. This rearrangement joins TRBV6-4 to TRBJ2-1; no firm D call. V was shortened by 2 bases and J by 7 bases, with 9 bases between the two germline ends. The germline V gene has CDR1 MRHNA and CDR2 SNTAGT. The CDR3 runs 13 residues. CDR3 bases read: TGTGCCAGCAGTGACCACTACAAGAATGAG. This sequence encodes CASSDHYKNE. From start to end, the CDR3 is CASSDHYKNEQFF.

For this clone: The observed sequence ends 3 residues before the CDR3 terminus, with the missing tail filled in from the germline J gene. J is TRBJ1-5 and V is TRBV2; tentative D call: TRBD1 (5 bases). The CDR3 is made up of 14 amino acids. Trimming removed 5 bases at V and 2 bases at J, with 10 bases between. CDR1 is SNHLY and CDR2 is FYNNEI in the germline V gene. CDR3 residues: CASSRDSGNQPQHF. The part of the CDR3 DNA that was read is TGTGCCAGCAGTCGGGACTCGGGCAATCAGCCC. Drawing the rest from reference TRBV2 and TRBJ1-5, the complete variable domain is EPEVTQTPSHQVTQMGQEVILRCVPISNHLYFYWYRQILGQKVEFLVSFYNNEISEKSEIFDDQFSVERPDGSNFTLKIRSTKLEDSAMYFCASSRDSGNQPQHFGDGTRLSIL.

Remarks on this clone: The read comes to an end 3 residues before the CDR3 does, leaving the germline J gene to fill in the end. The chain recombines TRBV7-9 with TRBJ1-2, with 8 bases matching TRBD1. V shed 1 base and J 4 bases; nucleotides not matched to a gene: 5. Germline V gene sequence: CDR1 SEHNR, CDR2 FQNEAQ (reference sequence). CDR3 length equals 15 residues. The DNA read from the CDR3 is TGTGCCAGCAGCTTAGGGCAGGGGGCCTTCTATGGC. Encoded protein: CASSLGQGAFYG. The full CDR3 sequence reads CASSLGQGAFYGYTF.

About this clone: The read gets to within 3 residues of the CDR3 end, and the germline J gene fills in the rest. The chain carries TRBV7-9 and TRBJ2-7; 7 bases match TRBD1. V dropped 4 bases and J dropped 3; count of bases not matched to a gene: 3. The CDR3 has 13 amino acids. Per the germline V gene, CDR1 is SEHNR and CDR2 is FQNEAQ (reference sequence). The CDR3 sequence is CASSSGQYYEQYF. The CDR3 DNA, read in part, is TGTGCCAGCAGCTCGGGACAGTACTACGAG.

The CDR3 is CASSLRMGSSGNTIYF. The CDR3 DNA, read in part, is TGTGCCAGCAGCTTAAGGATGGGCAGCTCTGGAAACACC. The rearrangement links TRBV7-8 to TRBJ1-3; D gene ambiguous. The read finishes 3 residues shy of the CDR3 end, and the germline J gene is used to complete it. V shed 2 bases and J shed 0 bases, with 11 bases lying between them. The CDR3 runs 16 residues. Looked up from germline, CDR1 is SGHVS and CDR2 is FQNEAQ. The full variable domain, its missing parts supplied by reference TRBV7-8 and TRBJ1-3, is GAGVSQSPRYKVAKRGQDVALRCDPISGHVSLFWYQQALGQGPEFLTYFQNEAQLDKSGLPSDRFFAERPEGSVSTLKIQRTQQEDSAVYLCASSLRMGSSGNTIYFGEGSWLTVV.

Details on this clone: The CDR3 extends 3 residues past the end of the read, so its final part is completed from the germline J gene. The chain employs TRBV20-1 and TRBJ2-4, with D tentatively TRBD1 (5 bases). The V end lost 2 bases, the J end lost 6 bases, and 8 bases lay between the germline ends. The CDR3 has 12 residues. Germline V gene lookup returns CDR1 DFQATT and CDR2 SNEGSKA (reference sequence). CDR3 loop: CSARQGTNIQYF. The part of the CDR3 DNA that was read is TGCAGTGCTAGACAGGGTACAAACATT.

On this clone: With the read ending 3 residues before the CDR3 end, the germline J gene is used to fill in that end. V and J are TRBV7-9 and TRBJ1-1; 7 bases align to TRBD1. The CDR3 has 14 amino acids. Germline V gives CDR1 SEHNR, CDR2 FQNEAQ (reference sequence). V dropped 5 bases and J dropped 1; count of bases not matched to a gene: 4. Partial CDR3 DNA: TGTGCCAGCAGCCCGACAGGGCCGAACACTGAA. Its protein product is CASSPTGPNTE. The CDR3, in full, reads CASSPTGPNTEAFF.

This CDR3 is CASSLGGDNAVAFF. The sequenced part of the CDR3 DNA is TGCGCCAGCAGCTTGGGGGGCGACAACGCGGTA. The rearrangement joins TRBV5-1 to TRBJ1-1; maybe TRBD1 (5 bases). With the read ending 3 residues before the CDR3 end, the germline J gene is used to fill in that end. CDR1 and CDR2 (germline): SGHRS, YFSETQ. The CDR3 extends over 14 amino acids.

Concerning this clone: The read ends 3 residues early relative to the CDR3; the germline J gene fills the gap. The chain combines TRBV10-1 with TRBJ1-1; D might be TRBD1 (6 bases). Deletions cut 6 bases from V and 5 bases from J, with 16 bases between. The CDR3 sequence is 14 residues long. The germline CDR1 and CDR2 sequences are WNHNN and SYGVQD (reference sequence). CDR3 bases read: TGCGCCAGCAGCTCCGGGACACCAGGTACTGAA. Residues: CASSSGTPGTE. The whole CDR3 is CASSSGTPGTEAFF.

A note on this clone: The CDR3 end is not reached by the read, which stops 3 residues before it; the germline J gene fills it in. The chain uses TRBV12-3 or TRBV12-4 and TRBJ1-2; D is ambiguous. V dropped 6 bases and J dropped 5 bases, with 7 bases sitting between them. CDR3 length: 11 residues. The CDR3 sequence is CASSREYGYTF. The covered CDR3 bases are TGTGCCAGCAGCCGCGAGTATGGC.

A word on this clone: With the read ending 3 residues before the CDR3 end, the germline J gene is used to fill in that end. V and J are TRBV11-2 and TRBJ1-1; tentative D call: TRBD1 (6 bases). Germline V CDR1 and CDR2: SGHAT, FQNNGV. The CDR3 has 13 amino acids. Trimming left V 2 bases short and J 4 bases short, with 8 bases between. CDR3 DNA, as far as it was read: TGTGCCAGCAGCTTAACCAGGGGCACTGAA. Amino acid sequence: CASSLTRGTE. The full CDR3 sequence reads CASSLTRGTEAFF.

A note on this clone: Coverage ceases 3 residues before the CDR3 finishes, and the germline J gene fills in the end. The genes are TRBV5-1 and TRBJ2-1, with 8 bases fitting TRBD2. Germline assignment: CDR1 SGHRS and CDR2 YFSETQ. The CDR3 runs to 13 residues. V gave up 5 bases and J gave up 8 bases; unmatched junction bases: 6. CDR3 in amino acids: CASRESGGDEQFF. The covered CDR3 bases are TGCGCCAGCAGAGAATCCGGGGGGGATGAG. Based on the CDR3 plus reference TRBV5-1 and TRBJ2-1, the full variable domain is KAGVTQTPRYLIKTRGQQVTLSCSPISGHRSVSWYQQTPGQGLQFLFEYFSETQRNKGNFPGRFSGRQFSNSRSEMNVSTLELGDSALYLCASRESGGDEQFFGPGTRLTVL.

Partial CDR3 DNA: TGTGCCAGTAGTTCGGGACAGCAAAACACTGAA. This gives the protein CASSSGQQNTE. The whole CDR3 protein is CASSSGQQNTEAFF. V usage is TRBV19 and J usage is TRBJ1-1; 7 positions match TRBD1. The CDR3 end lies 3 residues beyond the end of the read and is filled in from the germline J gene. The CDR3 runs 14 residues. The junction had 5 bases not matched to a gene; V was cut back by 5 bases and J by 2 bases. CDR1 and CDR2 (germline): LNHDA, SQIVND (reference sequence).

In regard to this clone: Sequencing ends 3 residues short of the CDR3 end; the germline J gene provides the rest. V and J are TRBV5-6 and TRBJ2-7; 8 positions match TRBD1. Germline V gene lookup returns CDR1 SGHDT and CDR2 YYEEEE. This CDR3 has 11 amino acids. Losses at the gene ends were 4 bases for V and 6 bases for J; bases not matched to a gene: 0. The sequenced CDR3 bases are TGTGCCAGCAGCACAGGGGGCGAG. Protein: CASSTGGE. The entire CDR3 sequence reads CASSTGGEQYF.

Details on this clone: Read data end 3 residues before the CDR3 end; the end is taken from the germline J gene. The V call is TRBV19, the J call TRBJ1-2; tentative D call: TRBD1 (6 bases). The V end was cut by 8 bases, the J end by 4 bases, with 8 bases between. The CDR3 has 11 residues. From germline, CDR1 is LNHDA and CDR2 SQIVND (reference sequence). Incomplete CDR3 DNA: TGTGCCAGTGAGGGGGTCTATGGC. This sequence encodes CASEGVYG. The whole CDR3 protein reads CASEGVYGYTF. The full variable domain, its missing parts supplied by reference TRBV19 and TRBJ1-2, is DGGITQSPKYLFRKEGQNVTLSCEQNLNHDAMYWYRQDPGQGLRLIYYSQIVNDFQKGDIAEGYSVSREKKESFPLTVTSAQKNPTAFYLCASEGVYGYTFGSGTRLTVV.

Concerning this clone: The CDR3 goes on 3 residues after the read ends, and that part is filled in from the germline J gene. The J gene is TRBJ1-6, the V gene TRBV2, with D maybe TRBD1 (6 bases). This CDR3 is built from 18 residues. CDR1 is SNHLY and CDR2 is FYNNEI in the germline V gene. With 7 bases removed from V and 0 bases from J, the gap between germline ends came to 19 bases. Partial CDR3 DNA: TGTGCCAGCATCAGGTCGCGAGGGGGAGGCTCCTATAATTCACCC. Translation gives CASIRSRGGGSYNSP. The full CDR3 protein is CASIRSRGGGSYNSPLHF.

To note about this clone: The CDR3 end falls 3 residues outside the read, so it is completed with the germline J gene. This chain joins TRBV5-1 and TRBJ2-2, with D possibly TRBD1 on 6 matching bases. Germline V gene data show CDR1 as SGHRS and CDR2 as YFSETQ. The CDR3 has 16 amino acids. V lost 0 bases, J lost 1 base, and 10 bases lay in between. The covered CDR3 bases are TGCGCCAGCAGCTTGGACAGGGCTGAGAACACCGGGGAG. Translated, it gives CASSLDRAENTGE. The whole CDR3 is CASSLDRAENTGELFF. The whole variable domain, remainder taken from reference TRBV5-1 and TRBJ2-2, is KAGVTQTPRYLIKTRGQQVTLSCSPISGHRSVSWYQQTPGQGLQFLFEYFSETQRNKGNFPGRFSGRQFSNSRSEMNVSTLELGDSALYLCASSLDRAENTGELFFGEGSRLTVL.

In the case of this clone: The CDR3 is cut off 3 residues early in the read; its end comes from the germline J gene. The rearrangement uses TRBV2 and TRBJ2-2; TRBD1 might be the D (6 bases). This CDR3 region has 14 residues. Deletions cut 6 bases from V and 2 bases from J, with 10 bases between. Germline V lookup: CDR1 SNHLY, CDR2 FYNNEI. The CDR3 loop is CASSWTENTGELFF. Incomplete CDR3 DNA: TGTGCCAGCAGCTGGACAGAAAACACCGGGGAG.

In the case of this clone: The read gets to within 3 residues of the CDR3 end, and the germline J gene fills in the rest. The chain has TRBV10-3 and TRBJ1-5, with 9 bases lining up with TRBD1. The CDR3 is made up of 20 amino acids. Trimming cost V 0 bases and J 6 bases; bases outside gene matches: 18. CDR1 is ENHRY and CDR2 is SYGVKD in the germline V gene. The covered CDR3 bases are TGTGCCATCAGTGAGTCCAATTTGGGACAGGGATCTATATTAGGTCAGCCC. Its translation is CAISESNLGQGSILGQP. The CDR3 as a whole reads CAISESNLGQGSILGQPQHF.

Remarks on this clone: The CDR3 end lies 3 residues beyond the end of the read and is filled in from the germline J gene. J is TRBJ2-2 and V is TRBV11-2; D is possibly TRBD1 (5 bases). V was trimmed by 8 bases and J by 7 bases, leaving 11 bases between them. Germline assignment: CDR1 SGHAT and CDR2 FQNNGV. The CDR3 contains 12 residues. The CDR3 spells CASGHLVGELFF. The part of the CDR3 DNA that was read is TGTGCCAGCGGACACCTGGTCGGGGAG.

In the case of this clone: The sequenced fragment ends 3 residues before the CDR3 boundary, so the rest is inferred from the germline J gene. V and J are TRBV2 and TRBJ1-2, with D possibly matching TRBD1 (6 bases). CDR3 length: 16 residues. Germline CDR1 is SNHLY and CDR2 is FYNNEI. The V end was cut by 6 bases, the J end by 5 bases, with 22 bases between. The CDR3 sequence is CASRGRGRTVLYGYTF. CDR3 DNA (partial): TGTGCCAGCAGGGGAAGAGGCAGGACAGTACTATATGGC.

Details on this clone: Read coverage stops 3 residues before the CDR3 terminus; the germline J gene supplies the remainder. The chain has TRBV5-1 and TRBJ2-5, with 8 nucleotides matching TRBD2. After removal of 0 bases from V and 1 base from J, the junction contained 2 bases not matched to a gene. The CDR3 is 15 residues long. The germline V gene has CDR1 SGHRS and CDR2 YFSETQ. The part of the CDR3 DNA that was read is TGCGCCAGCAGCTTGGAAGCGGGGGTCCAAGAGACC. Its translation is CASSLEAGVQET. The whole CDR3 protein reads CASSLEAGVQETQYF.

On this clone: The read is 3 residues too short to cover the CDR3 end, so that end is filled in from the germline J gene. The chain combines TRBV15 with TRBJ1-4; no reliable D call. In germline, CDR1 is LNHNV, CDR2 YYDKDF (reference sequence). The V end lost 5 bases, the J end lost 3 bases, and 13 bases lay between the germline ends. The CDR3 has 15 amino acids. The CDR3 sequence is CATSASIQSNEKLFF. CDR3 DNA (partial): TGTGCCACCAGCGCCTCAATACAATCTAATGAAAAA.

Details on this clone: From the germline J gene comes the end of the CDR3, since the read stops 3 residues before it. The rearrangement links TRBV7-9 to TRBJ1-1; 7 positions agree with TRBD1. This CDR3 has 12 residues. CDR1 SEHNR and CDR2 FQNEAQ come from the germline V gene (reference sequence). This CDR3 is CASSSDREGAFF. Incomplete CDR3 DNA: TGTGCCAGCAGCTCTGACAGGGAGGGA. Using reference TRBV7-9 and TRBJ1-1 for the parts outside the CDR3, the full variable domain is DTGVSQNPRHKITKRGQNVTFRCDPISEHNRLYWYRQTLGQGPEFLTYFQNEAQLEKSRLLSDRFSAERPKGSFSTLEIQRTEQGDSAMYLCASSSDREGAFFGQGTRLTVV.

The sequenced part of the CDR3 DNA is TGTGCCAGTAGTAAAGAGACAGGGGGGATCAATCAGCCC. Its protein product is CASSKETGGINQP. The entire CDR3 sequence reads CASSKETGGINQPQHF. The chain employs TRBV19 and TRBJ1-5; the match to TRBD1 covers 9 bases. The read ends 3 residues shy of where the CDR3 ends; the end is completed using the germline J gene. The V and J ends lost 4 bases and 3 bases, in that order; junction bases with no gene match: 7. Germline loops: CDR1 LNHDA, CDR2 SQIVND (reference sequence). The CDR3 covers 16 residues.

Comments on this clone: The read stops 3 residues short of the end of the CDR3; the missing end is completed from the germline J gene. The chain combines TRBV5-1 with TRBJ2-1; D perhaps matches TRBD2 (6 bases). V gave up 6 bases and J gave up 8 bases, with 15 bases separating them. CDR1 and CDR2 from the germline V gene are SGHRS and YFSETQ. The CDR3 is made up of 13 amino acids. This CDR3 reads CASIADIGDEQFF. CDR3 bases read: TGCGCCAGCATAGCGGATATTGGCGATGAG.

A note on this clone: Read coverage stops 3 residues before the CDR3 terminus; the germline J gene supplies the remainder. This chain joins TRBV4-1 and TRBJ1-1; possible D gene TRBD1, 5 bases. V was shortened by 4 bases and J by 2 bases, with 14 bases between the two germline ends. Germline lookup yields CDR1 MGHRA and CDR2 YSYEKL. The CDR3 spans 15 residues. The CDR3 bases that were read are TGCGCCAGCAGCCTGCAGGGAAGCCCTAACACTGAA. Its translation: CASSLQGSPNTE. The entire CDR3 protein is CASSLQGSPNTEAFF.